This TCR beta chain was identified during a study of identical twins. This clonotype has a count of ten or more. TCRdb reprocessed the 5' RACE reads via MiXCR and lists one record per CDR3 protein. The repertoire has 570,000 or so distinct CDR3 sequences, roughly 9.9% of them found once; the top ten carry roughly 3%. CDR3 length equals 14 residues. Germline CDR1 DFQATT, CDR2 SNEGSKA (reference sequence). Another study also made use of these data, one on yellow fever vaccine responses in identical twins.

Input material: PBMCs. This receptor was taken from a woman between 18 and 30 years old in good health. The chain employs TRBV20-1 and TRBJ2-1, with 10 bases identical to TRBD2. The CDR3 DNA sequence: TGCAGAGTCTCCGGGACTAGCGTTTACAATGAGCAGTTCTTC. Residues: CRVSGTSVYNEQFF.